This is a list of T cell receptor beta chains from one sample in a study of blood T cell repertoires in COVID-19. Method: immunoSEQ multiplex PCR; TCRdb's copy keeps in-frame clones and lacks some. The table has over 80,000 clones, roughly 75% seen once. The sample taken for sequencing was peripheral blood. These receptors all stem from a woman in her fifties or sixties with acute or convalescent COVID-19. The CDR3 runs from the conserved cysteine through the conserved F or W. The order of the fields is clone size, V gene, D gene, J gene, CDR3 DNA, CDR3 protein. D genes are given only for firm matches. Rows give clone size only sometimes, using once, few, many, or a class for an expanded clone.

clone_size: .; v_call: TRBV6-5; d_call: TRBD1; j_call: TRBJ1-5; cdr3_nt: TGTGCCACGGGACAGGGACCTCAGCCCCAGCATTTT; cdr3_aa: CATGQGPQPQHF
clone_size: few; v_call: TRBV7-9; d_call: TRBD2; j_call: TRBJ2-5; cdr3_nt: TGTGCCAGCAGCTTATCCAGCGGGGTTGAGACCCAGTACTTC; cdr3_aa: CASSLSSGVETQYF
clone_size: .; v_call: TRBV2; d_call: .; j_call: TRBJ1-6; cdr3_nt: TGTGCCAGCATGTCCAACAGGGCCGGTTCACCCCTCCACTTT; cdr3_aa: CASMSNRAGSPLHF
clone_size: few; v_call: TRBV20-1; d_call: TRBD1; j_call: TRBJ2-7; cdr3_nt: TGCAGTGCTAGTGGTACGGGGACAGGGGCCTACGAGCAGTACTTC; cdr3_aa: CSASGTGTGAYEQYF
clone_size: .; v_call: TRBV19; d_call: TRBD1; j_call: TRBJ2-7; cdr3_nt: TGTGCCAGTAGTTTAACCGGGACAGGGGGGACCGAGCAGTACTTC; cdr3_aa: CASSLTGTGGTEQYF
clone_size: .; v_call: TRBV19; d_call: .; j_call: TRBJ1-2; cdr3_nt: TGTGCCAGTCTTGGGACATCGAATGGCTACACCTTC; cdr3_aa: CASLGTSNGYTF
clone_size: .; v_call: TRBV2; d_call: .; j_call: TRBJ1-1; cdr3_nt: TGTGCCAGCAGTGAAATTATTGGGACTGGGAACACTGAAGCTTTCTTT; cdr3_aa: CASSEIIGTGNTEAFF
clone_size: .; v_call: TRBV10-3; d_call: TRBD1; j_call: TRBJ1-4; cdr3_nt: TGTGCCATCAGTGAGGGGGCAGGGGGCTCGGGAGAAAAACTGTTTTTT; cdr3_aa: CAISEGAGGSGEKLFF
clone_size: .; v_call: TRBV19; d_call: TRBD1; j_call: TRBJ1-2; cdr3_nt: TGTGCCAGTACCTTGGGACAGCTCTATGGCTACACCTTC; cdr3_aa: CASTLGQLYGYTF
clone_size: .; v_call: TRBV28; d_call: .; j_call: TRBJ2-1; cdr3_nt: TGTGCCAGCAGTCCCCTACCGGGTGAGCAGTTCTTC; cdr3_aa: CASSPLPGEQFF
clone_size: .; v_call: TRBV7-2; d_call: TRBD2; j_call: TRBJ2-7; cdr3_nt: TGTGCCAGCAGCTTAAAGCTAGCGGGGCCCTACGAGCAGTACTTC; cdr3_aa: CASSLKLAGPYEQYF
clone_size: .; v_call: TRBV6-5; d_call: TRBD1; j_call: TRBJ1-1; cdr3_nt: TGTGCCAGCAGTACCCGGGACAGTAACACTGAAGCTTTCTTT; cdr3_aa: CASSTRDSNTEAFF
clone_size: .; v_call: TRBV4-2; d_call: .; j_call: TRBJ1-1; cdr3_nt: TGTGCCAGCAGCCAAGATCTCAGGGTGGGGGGGAACACTGAAGCTTTCTTT; cdr3_aa: CASSQDLRVGGNTEAFF